Below are 29 T cell receptor beta chains sequenced from a single sample in a study of blood T cell repertoires in COVID-19. Only in-frame clones appear in the TCRdb table, and some are missing; sequencing was by immunoSEQ multiplex PCR. The repertoire holds over 150,000 clones, with approximately 91% as singletons. Material for sequencing was peripheral blood. The source of these receptors is a man aged 18 to 35 with COVID-19, enrolled during active disease.

The chain couples TRBV27 to TRBJ2-7; a possible D gene is TRBD2 (7 bases). The CDR3 totals 15 residues. From germline, CDR1 is MNHEY and CDR2 SMNVEV (reference sequence). The V end lost 6 bases, the J end lost 2 bases, and 17 bases lay between the germline ends. The CDR3, as DNA: TGTGCCAGCAGACTGGCCCGGGGGGCCGCCTACGAGCAGTACTTC. This sequence encodes CASRLARGAAYEQYF.

The V and J genes are TRBV5-6 and TRBJ2-5, with D perhaps matching TRBD2 (6 bases). Trimming left V 3 bases short and J 2 bases short, with 14 bases between. Germline values: CDR1 SGHDT, CDR2 YYEEEE. The CDR3 has 15 residues. The DNA for the CDR3 is TGTGCCAGCAGCTCCTTAACCAGCGGGCAAGAGACCCAGTACTTC. This codes for CASSSLTSGQETQYF.

This clone came up a few times. The rearrangement uses TRBV15 and TRBJ2-2; 10 bases line up with TRBD1. V dropped 3 bases and J dropped 6; count of bases not matched to a gene: 7. Germline V gene sequence: CDR1 LNHNV, CDR2 YYDKDF (reference sequence). This CDR3 region has 16 residues. This CDR3 reads CATSRRTGGLAGELFF. CDR3 DNA: TGTGCCACCAGCAGGAGGACAGGGGGGTTGGCCGGGGAGCTGTTTTTT.

J is TRBJ2-5 and V is TRBV18; D is perhaps TRBD1 (5 bases). V was trimmed by 2 bases and J by 4 bases, leaving 8 bases between them. The germline gives CDR1 KGHSH, CDR2 LQKENI. The length of the CDR3 is 13 residues. DNA for the CDR3: TGTGCCAGCTCACCAGGGGCTGGAGAGACCCAGTACTTC. This encodes CASSPGAGETQYF.

This clone was detected once. The J gene is TRBJ2-7, the V gene TRBV29-1; 9 bases match TRBD1. The CDR3 length is 13 residues. Losses at the gene ends were 6 bases for V and 7 bases for J; bases not matched to a gene: 10. Germline lookup yields CDR1 SQVTM and CDR2 ANQGSEA. CDR3 nucleotide sequence: TGCAGCGTCGCGGGACAGGGAAATCAGGAGCAGTACTTC. This encodes CSVAGQGNQEQYF.

The chain couples TRBV3-1 (or the pseudogene TRBV3-2) to TRBJ1-5; possibly TRBD1 for D (5 bases). Per the germline V gene, CDR1 is LGHDT and CDR2 is YNNKEL (reference sequence). The CDR3 is 15 amino acids. Trimming removed 4 bases from V and 3 bases from J, with 13 bases in between. CDR3 in amino acids: CASSRSAGINQPQHF. CDR3 DNA sequence: TGTGCCAGCAGCCGGTCGGCAGGGATCAATCAGCCCCAGCATTTT.

About this clone itself: Sequence at one end of the junction differs from germline and may be a read error. This chain connects TRBV10-3 to TRBJ2-7; D is perhaps TRBD2 (5 bases). There are 12 residues in the CDR3. Per germline, CDR1 ENHRY and CDR2 SYGVKD. The CDR3 spells CAISPVTRPIRF. CDR3 DNA: TGTGCCATCAGTCCGGTAACTAGACCTATCCGGTTC.

The J gene is TRBJ1-2, the V gene TRBV28, with 8 positions matching TRBD1. V shed 4 bases, J shed 1 base, and the junction held 8 bases outside the gene matches. There are 16 residues in the CDR3. Germline CDR1 is MDHEN and CDR2 is SYDVKM. The CDR3 sequence is CASSYRTGRFNYGYTF. The CDR3 DNA follows: TGTGCCAGCAGTTACAGGACAGGGCGATTTAACTATGGCTACACCTTC.

The table lists this clone with a few counts. The rearrangement joins TRBV13 to TRBJ2-4; D may be TRBD1 (5 bases). The CDR3 length is 17 residues. The ends were cut back, 5 bases at V and 0 bases at J, with 17 bases in the middle. CDR1 and CDR2 from the germline V gene are PRHDT and FYEKMQ (reference sequence). The CDR3 loop reads CASSPRQLTLAKNIQYF. As DNA, the CDR3 is TGTGCCAGCAGCCCAAGACAGCTTACGCTAGCCAAAAACATTCAGTACTTC.

V gene TRBV10-3 combines with J gene TRBJ2-1, with no clear D. Germline V gives CDR1 ENHRY, CDR2 SYGVKD. This CDR3 contains 17 residues. V was cut by 0 bases and J by 4 bases, with 16 bases left in between. CDR3 residues: CAISESIQSTNYNEQFF. The CDR3 DNA reads TGTGCCATCAGTGAGTCGATTCAGTCCACGAATTACAATGAGCAGTTCTTC.

The chain has TRBV6-5 and TRBJ2-3; D is ambiguous. CDR1 and CDR2 from the germline V gene are MNHEY and SVGAGI. The CDR3 length is 15 residues. Trimming removed 2 bases from V and 2 bases from J, with 11 bases in between. The CDR3 reads CASSYRRSYTDTQYF. The CDR3, as DNA: TGTGCCAGCAGTTACCGGCGGAGCTACACAGATACGCAGTATTTT.

The rearrangement links TRBV2 to TRBJ1-5; D gene ambiguous. The CDR3 is 14 amino acids. With 7 bases removed from V and 3 bases from J, the gap between germline ends came to 13 bases. Per germline, CDR1 SNHLY and CDR2 FYNNEI. CDR3 in amino acids: CASTVGGSNQPQHF. The CDR3 DNA is TGTGCCAGCACAGTGGGCGGGTCCAATCAGCCCCAGCATTTT.

The chain has TRBV7-8 and TRBJ2-6; 8 bases match TRBD2. CDR3 length: 19 amino acids. Germline trimming cut 1 base from V and 1 base from J; bases unmatched to any gene: 9. Germline CDR1 SGHVS, CDR2 FQNEAQ. This chain's CDR3 is CASSLGPAGVLSGANVLTF. CDR3 nucleotides: TGTGCCAGCAGCTTAGGGCCAGCGGGAGTGTTGTCTGGGGCCAACGTCCTGACTTTC.

V is TRBV18 and J is TRBJ1-2; perhaps TRBD1 as D (6 bases). The CDR3 loop spans 14 amino acids. V lost 3 bases and J lost 2, with 10 bases in between. Germline loops: CDR1 KGHSH, CDR2 LQKENI. The chain's CDR3 is CASSPTQGNYGYTF. The CDR3 DNA reads TGTGCCAGCTCACCTACGCAGGGGAACTATGGCTACACCTTC.

This chain uses TRBV13 with TRBJ1-1; 8 nucleotides align to TRBD1. There are 19 residues in the CDR3. The V gene's germline CDR1 is PRHDT and CDR2 FYEKMQ (reference sequence). After removal of 4 bases from V and 4 bases from J, the junction contained 20 bases not matched to a gene. The CDR3 DNA follows: TGTGCCAGCAGCTCACACGTCGCTATGGCAGGGGGCTGGGGCACTGAAGCTTTCTTT. Protein product: CASSSHVAMAGGWGTEAFF.

V and J are TRBV4-3 and TRBJ2-3; 9 nucleotides agree with TRBD1. V lost 4 bases and J lost 2; bases outside the gene matches: 1. The CDR3 is 14 residues long. CDR1 LGHNA and CDR2 YSLEER come from the germline V gene. The CDR3 DNA reads as TGCGCCAGCAGCCGGGACAGGGTCACAGATACGCAGTATTTT. This gives the protein CASSRDRVTDTQYF.

The V and J genes are TRBV9 and TRBJ2-1, with TRBD1 matching over 12 bases. The ends lost 4 bases at V and 4 bases at J; junction bases unmatched: 3. The germline V gene encodes CDR1 SGDLS and CDR2 YYNGEE. The CDR3 loop spans 15 amino acids. The DNA for the CDR3 is TGTGCCAGCAGCCCGGGACAGGGGGCTTACAATGAGCAGTTCTTC. Its translation: CASSPGQGAYNEQFF.

This chain uses TRBV7-2 with TRBJ1-3, with D perhaps TRBD1 (5 bases). Looked up from germline, CDR1 is SGHTA and CDR2 is FQGNSA. The CDR3 runs to 13 residues. Trimming cost V 8 bases and J 0 bases, with 8 bases left between them. CDR3 DNA sequence: TGTGCCAGCCGGGGGGGCTCTGGAAACACCATATATTTT. Amino acid sequence: CASRGGSGNTIYF.

This clone was counted once. This chain joins TRBV7-9 and TRBJ2-7, with 8 bases matching TRBD2. The CDR3 totals 17 residues. V dropped 1 base and J dropped 1; count of bases not matched to a gene: 9. CDR1 is SEHNR, CDR2 FQNEAQ, per germline (reference sequence). The CDR3 nucleotides read TGTGCCAGCAGCTTAGGCCTTGTCGGGACTAGGTCCTACGAGCAGTACTTC. It codes for CASSLGLVGTRSYEQYF.

This clone was detected once. This chain links TRBV12-5 with TRBJ2-1, with 12 bases matching TRBD2. Germline lookup yields CDR1 LGHNT and CDR2 FRNRAP. Trimming at V came to 3 bases and at J to 8 bases, leaving 5 bases not matched to a gene. The CDR3 contains 15 residues. The CDR3: CASGLGLAGFHEQFF. The CDR3 nucleotides read TGTGCTAGTGGTTTAGGACTAGCGGGATTCCATGAGCAGTTCTTC.

The chain has TRBV13 and TRBJ2-5; 7 bases line up with TRBD2. The V segment lost 7 bases and the J segment 5 bases; nucleotides outside the gene matches: 13. The CDR3 extends over 15 amino acids. Germline V lookup: CDR1 PRHDT, CDR2 FYEKMQ (reference sequence). The CDR3 is CASNGLGRELETQYF. Here the CDR3 DNA reads TGTGCCAGCAACGGGTTAGGGAGGGAGCTTGAGACCCAGTACTTC.

The gene calls are TRBV3-1 (or the pseudogene TRBV3-2) and TRBJ2-7; D is unclear. V was trimmed by 1 base and J by 2 bases, leaving 12 bases between them. In germline, CDR1 is LGHDT, CDR2 YNNKEL (reference sequence). The CDR3 is 15 residues long. CDR3 protein: CASSQGQPPTYEQYF. In DNA form, the CDR3 reads TGTGCCAGCAGCCAAGGACAACCGCCTACCTACGAGCAGTACTTC.

The count of this clone is one. This sequence joins TRBV28 and TRBJ2-7, with D unclear. Germline-derived CDR1 and CDR2 are MDHEN and SYDVKM. Between the trimmed V and J ends, which lost 2 bases and 0 bases, there was a span of 5 bases. CDR3 size: 13 residues. CDR3 sequence: CASSLGSSYEQYF. DNA for the CDR3: TGTGCCAGCAGTTTAGGCAGCTCCTACGAGCAGTACTTC.

The CDR3 is CASSQARDRGYNEQFF. In DNA form, the CDR3 reads TGCGCCAGCAGCCAAGCGCGGGACAGGGGGTACAATGAGCAGTTCTTC. The chain has TRBV4-1 and TRBJ2-1; 11 positions agree with TRBD1. The germline CDR1 and CDR2 sequences are MGHRA and YSYEKL. This CDR3 contains 16 residues. V was clipped by 1 base and J by 4 bases; unmatched bases: 3.

The V call is TRBV6-1, the J call TRBJ2-1, with 13 nucleotides matching TRBD2. Germline CDR1 MNHNS, CDR2 SASEGT. V was clipped by 0 bases and J by 2 bases; unmatched bases: 16. There are 22 residues in the CDR3. The CDR3 DNA is TGTGCCAGCAGTGAAGCGCCTAAACCTACTAGCGGGAGGGCCTGGACCTACAATGAGCAGTTCTTC. This codes for CASSEAPKPTSGRAWTYNEQFF.

The V call is TRBV9, the J call TRBJ1-5; D unclear. Trimming removed 5 bases from V and 4 bases from J, with 10 bases in between. This CDR3 region has 13 residues. The germline V gene has CDR1 SGDLS and CDR2 YYNGEE. As DNA, the CDR3 is TGTGCCAGCAGTTCAGGAATTAATCAGCCCCAGCATTTT. This translates into CASSSGINQPQHF.

The chain has TRBV19 and TRBJ2-7; 9 positions match TRBD2. This CDR3 is 15 amino acids long. The V gene's germline CDR1 is LNHDA and CDR2 SQIVND (reference sequence). V shed 3 bases and J 2 bases; nucleotides not matched to a gene: 5. The CDR3 region has the DNA TGTGCCAGTAGTATGAGGCTAGCGGGACCCTACGAGCAGTACTTC. It encodes CASSMRLAGPYEQYF.

The rearrangement uses TRBV28 and TRBJ2-5; 10 bases match TRBD1. V shed 6 bases, J shed 5 bases, and the junction held 6 bases outside the gene matches. This CDR3 has 14 residues. Germline CDR1 MDHEN, CDR2 SYDVKM. This chain's CDR3 is CASRDTDRGETQYF. The CDR3 DNA is TGTGCCAGCAGAGACACGGACAGGGGGGAGACCCAGTACTTC. The complete variable domain, with remaining parts taken from reference TRBV28 and TRBJ2-5, reads DVKVTQSSRYLVKRTGEKVFLECVQDMDHENMFWYRQDPGLGLRLIYFSYDVKMKEKGDIPEGYSVSREKKERFSLILESASTNQTSMYLCASRDTDRGETQYFGPGTRLLVL.

This chain links TRBV19 with TRBJ2-5; D possibly corresponds to TRBD2 (6 bases). Trimming left V 6 bases short and J 4 bases short, with 18 bases between. CDR3 length: 15 amino acids. Germline V lookup: CDR1 LNHDA, CDR2 SQIVND (reference sequence). CDR3 DNA: TGTGCCAGTAGGAGGGAGGACGGAGGGAGAGAGACCCAGTACTTC. This sequence encodes CASRREDGGRETQYF. Filled out from reference TRBV19 and TRBJ2-5, the complete variable domain reads DGGITQSPKYLFRKEGQNVTLSCEQNLNHDAMYWYRQDPGQGLRLIYYSQIVNDFQKGDIAEGYSVSREKKESFPLTVTSAQKNPTAFYLCASRREDGGRETQYFGPGTRLLVL.